The sequence of this T cell receptor (beta chain) was determined in a study of CD8+ T cells in alopecia areata. Overall study results and limits: Shared TCR sequences were less clear between patients than in mice, possibly partly from HLA diversity.

This clone was counted at least ten times. Its matching antigen is unknown. Sorting separated CD4+ and CD8+ T cells out of PBMCs. Germline values: CDR1 SGHNT, CDR2 YYREEE (reference sequence). Trimming stripped 4 bases from V and 2 bases from J, with 7 bases between. This CDR3 has 12 amino acids. RNA was extracted and reverse transcribed into cDNA as the sequencing template. Measured with immunoSEQ multiplex PCR; TCRdb has only the in-frame clones, and not every one. The sample contains approximately 98,000 clones, 59% of which appear only once. Material for sequencing was CD8+ T cells sorted from blood. V usage is TRBV5-4 and J usage is TRBJ2-7; D is unresolved. This sequence was found in a human donor in good health. The CDR3 protein is CASSSTAYEQYF. The CDR3, as DNA: TGTGCCAGCAGCAGCACCGCCTACGAGCAGTACTTC.